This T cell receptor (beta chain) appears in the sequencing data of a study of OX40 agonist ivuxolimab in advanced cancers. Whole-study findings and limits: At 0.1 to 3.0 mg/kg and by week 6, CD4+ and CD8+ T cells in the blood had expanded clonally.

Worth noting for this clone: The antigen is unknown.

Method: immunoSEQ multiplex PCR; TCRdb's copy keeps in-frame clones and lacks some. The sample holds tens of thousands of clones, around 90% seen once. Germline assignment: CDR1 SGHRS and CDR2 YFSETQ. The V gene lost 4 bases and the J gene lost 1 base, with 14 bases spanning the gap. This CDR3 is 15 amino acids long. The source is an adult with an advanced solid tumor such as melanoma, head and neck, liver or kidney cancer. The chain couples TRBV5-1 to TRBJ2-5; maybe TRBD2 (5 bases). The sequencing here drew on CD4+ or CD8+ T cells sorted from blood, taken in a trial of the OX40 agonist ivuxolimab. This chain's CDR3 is CASSRGRHTQETQYF. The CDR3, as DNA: TGCGCCAGCAGCCGAGGGCGCCACACCCAAGAGACCCAGTACTTC.